Below are 12 T cell receptor beta chains sequenced from a single sample in a study of cytomegalovirus exposure and HLA in healthy donors. This table comes from immunoSEQ multiplex PCR, and its TCRdb copy is limited to in-frame clones, with some not included. The table records fewer than 200,000 clones, roughly 90% of them present only once. The sequenced material came from PBMCs. The origin of the receptors is a man aged 18-30 years in good health and CMV-seropositive.

The chain joins TRBV19 to TRBJ2-5; weak D call: TRBD2 (6 bases). Germline V gene data show CDR1 as LNHDA and CDR2 as SQIVND (reference sequence). The CDR3 loop spans 14 amino acids. The V end was cut by 6 bases, the J end by 5 bases, with 16 bases between. CDR3 in amino acids: CASREGVGGETQYF. CDR3 DNA sequence: TGTGCCAGTAGAGAAGGTGTTGGGGGGGAGACCCAGTACTTC.

The chain couples TRBV5-4 to TRBJ2-1; TRBD2 matches at 10 bases. With 4 bases clipped from V and 7 bases from J, the junction kept 8 bases outside the gene matches. The CDR3 contains 15 residues. Germline CDR1 and CDR2: SGHNT and YYREEE (reference sequence). CDR3 in DNA: TGTGCCAGCAGCGCAACTAGCGGGATTCCGAATGAGCAGTTCTTC. Amino acid sequence: CASSATSGIPNEQFF. Using reference TRBV5-4 and TRBJ2-1 for the parts outside the CDR3, the full variable domain is ETGVTQSPTHLIKTRGQQVTLRCSSQSGHNTVSWYQQALGQGPQFIFQYYREEENGRGNFPPRFSGLQFPNYSSELNVNALELDDSALYLCASSATSGIPNEQFFGPGTRLTVL.

Only a few counts were recorded for this clone. The chain carries TRBV5-1 and TRBJ1-2; TRBD1 agrees at 8 bases. J was trimmed by 5 bases and V by 1 base; bases with no gene match: 4. The V gene's germline CDR1 is SGHRS and CDR2 YFSETQ. This CDR3 is 14 amino acids long. CDR3 in amino acids: CASSLPDRAYGYTF. CDR3 sequence (DNA): TGCGCCAGCAGCTTGCCGGACAGGGCGTATGGCTACACCTTC. Together with reference TRBV5-1 and TRBJ1-2, the CDR3 gives the full variable domain: KAGVTQTPRYLIKTRGQQVTLSCSPISGHRSVSWYQQTPGQGLQFLFEYFSETQRNKGNFPGRFSGRQFSNSRSEMNVSTLELGDSALYLCASSLPDRAYGYTFGSGTRLTVV.

J is TRBJ2-3 and V is TRBV7-3; 16 nucleotides line up with TRBD2. The J segment lost 3 bases and the V segment lost 5 bases, leaving 11 bases of the junction unmatched. From germline, CDR1 is SGHTA and CDR2 FQGTGA. The CDR3 has 19 residues. CDR3 DNA sequence: TGTGCCAGCAGCCCGACCGGGACTAGCGGGAGGGCCTCGACAGATACGCAGTATTTT. Translated: CASSPTGTSGRASTDTQYF.

The table lists this clone with a count of one. J is TRBJ2-1 and V is TRBV11-2, with 7 nucleotides matching TRBD1. The V gene end was trimmed by 2 bases and the J gene end by 7 bases; junction bases not matched to a gene: 8. The CDR3 has 15 amino acids. The germline gives CDR1 SGHAT, CDR2 FQNNGV. CDR3 nucleotide sequence: TGTGCCAGCAGCTTACAGACAGGGTTTCGTAATGAGCAGTTCTTC. Amino acids: CASSLQTGFRNEQFF.

V is TRBV4-2 and J is TRBJ2-7; tentatively, D is TRBD2 (6 bases). The CDR3 spans 14 residues. V dropped 1 base and J dropped 2 bases, with 9 bases sitting between them. The germline V gene encodes CDR1 LGHNA and CDR2 YNFKEQ. The CDR3 is CASSQGLGPYEQYF. DNA of the CDR3: TGTGCCAGCAGCCAAGGACTAGGACCCTACGAGCAGTACTTC.

V gene TRBV28 combines with J gene TRBJ1-1; D is possibly TRBD1 (5 bases). The CDR3 length is 12 residues. Germline V gene lookup returns CDR1 MDHEN and CDR2 SYDVKM. With 5 bases removed from V and 1 base from J, the gap between germline ends came to 5 bases. Here the CDR3 DNA reads TGTGCCAGCAGTAGGGGGAACACTGAAGCTTTCTTT. The encoded protein is CASSRGNTEAFF.

The rearrangement joins TRBV28 to TRBJ1-5; 7 bases are shared with TRBD1. The CDR3 has 19 amino acids. V was clipped by 5 bases and J by 0 bases; unmatched bases: 16. The germline V gene has CDR1 MDHEN and CDR2 SYDVKM. The CDR3 region has the DNA TGTGCCAGCAGTACCATCAGACAGGGAGGAGGTTATAGCAATCAGCCCCAGCATTTT. It specifies CASSTIRQGGGYSNQPQHF.

The chain uses TRBV7-8 and TRBJ2-5; maybe TRBD2 (6 bases). This CDR3 contains 15 residues. Germline CDR1 and CDR2: SGHVS and FQNEAQ. Trimming took off 5 bases at V and 1 base at J, with 14 bases between the two ends. CDR3: CASSPAREAQETQYF. DNA for the CDR3: TGTGCCAGCAGCCCTGCTAGGGAGGCCCAAGAGACCCAGTACTTC.

The genes are TRBV4-1 and TRBJ2-7, with D hard to call. V lost 4 bases to trimming and J lost 2 bases, with 15 bases between them. Looked up from germline, CDR1 is MGHRA and CDR2 is YSYEKL. The CDR3 is 15 residues long. The CDR3 reads CASSPAVSETYEQYF. The CDR3 DNA is TGCGCCAGCAGCCCAGCCGTCAGCGAGACCTACGAGCAGTACTTC.

With respect to this clone: A read error may produce the germline difference seen at one junction end. V gene TRBV28 combines with J gene TRBJ1-2; unclear D gene. The CDR3 runs to 13 residues. CDR1 is MDHEN and CDR2 is SYDVKM in the germline V gene. The CDR3 coding sequence is TGTGCCAGCAGCTTATCCGTAAACTATGGCTACACCTTC. It yields the protein CASSLSVNYGYTF.

CDR3 amino acids: CASSLQTGAYTF. In nucleotides, the CDR3 is TGTGCCAGCAGCCTTCAAACAGGAGCCTACACCTTC. The chain has TRBV28 and TRBJ1-2, with D perhaps TRBD1 (5 bases). CDR1 MDHEN and CDR2 SYDVKM come from the germline V gene. The CDR3 is made up of 12 amino acids. V lost 6 bases and J lost 10, with 15 bases in between.